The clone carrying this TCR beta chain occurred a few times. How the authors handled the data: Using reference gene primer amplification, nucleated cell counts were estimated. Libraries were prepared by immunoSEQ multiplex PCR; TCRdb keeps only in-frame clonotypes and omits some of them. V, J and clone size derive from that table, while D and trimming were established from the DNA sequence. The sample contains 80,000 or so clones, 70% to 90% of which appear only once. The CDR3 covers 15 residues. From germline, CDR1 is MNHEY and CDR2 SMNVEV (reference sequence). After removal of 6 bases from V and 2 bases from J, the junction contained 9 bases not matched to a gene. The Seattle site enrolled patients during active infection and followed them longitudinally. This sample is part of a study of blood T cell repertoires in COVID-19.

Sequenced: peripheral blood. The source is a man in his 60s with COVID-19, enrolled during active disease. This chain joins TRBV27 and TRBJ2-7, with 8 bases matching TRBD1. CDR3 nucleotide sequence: TGTGCCAGCAGACAACCGGGACAGGCCACCTACGAGCAGTACTTC. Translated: CASRQPGQATYEQYF.